Listed here is a single T cell receptor (beta chain). The entry originates in a study of blood T cell repertoires in COVID-19. Profiling relied on immunoSEQ multiplex PCR, and the TCRdb table lists in-frame clones only, not all of them. The table lists 160,000 or so clones, approximately 90% of them singletons. The V gene end was trimmed by 3 bases and the J gene end by 0 bases; junction bases not matched to a gene: 4. CDR3 length: 16 residues. Germline V gene sequence: CDR1 MDHEN, CDR2 SYDVKM. The V call is TRBV28, the J call TRBJ1-1; TRBD1 aligns across 10 bases. The sequence derives from a woman aged 60 to 75 who had recovered from COVID-19. The sequencing sample was made of peripheral blood. The CDR3 is CASSFRDRGMNTEAFF. CDR3 coding DNA: TGTGCCAGCAGTTTTAGGGACAGGGGTATGAACACTGAAGCTTTCTTT. Full variable domain (rest looked up from reference TRBV28 and TRBJ1-1): DVKVTQSSRYLVKRTGEKVFLECVQDMDHENMFWYRQDPGLGLRLIYFSYDVKMKEKGDIPEGYSVSREKKERFSLILESASTNQTSMYLCASSFRDRGMNTEAFFGQGTRLTVV.